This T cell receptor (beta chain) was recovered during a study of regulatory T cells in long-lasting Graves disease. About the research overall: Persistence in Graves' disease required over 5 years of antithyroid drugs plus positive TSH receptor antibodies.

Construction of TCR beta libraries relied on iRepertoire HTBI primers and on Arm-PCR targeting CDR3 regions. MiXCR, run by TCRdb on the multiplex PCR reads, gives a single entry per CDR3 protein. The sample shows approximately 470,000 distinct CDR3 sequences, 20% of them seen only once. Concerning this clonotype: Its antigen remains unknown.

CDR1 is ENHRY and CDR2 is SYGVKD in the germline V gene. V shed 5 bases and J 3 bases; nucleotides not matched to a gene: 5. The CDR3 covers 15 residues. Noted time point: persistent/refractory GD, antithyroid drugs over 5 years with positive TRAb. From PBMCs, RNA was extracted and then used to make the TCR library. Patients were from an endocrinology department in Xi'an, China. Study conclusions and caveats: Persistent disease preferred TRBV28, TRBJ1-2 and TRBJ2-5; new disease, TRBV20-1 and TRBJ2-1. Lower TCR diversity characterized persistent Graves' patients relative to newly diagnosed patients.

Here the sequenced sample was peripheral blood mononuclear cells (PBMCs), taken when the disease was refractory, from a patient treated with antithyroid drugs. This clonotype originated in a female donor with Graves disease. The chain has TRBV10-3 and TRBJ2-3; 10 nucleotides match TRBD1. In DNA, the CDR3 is TGTGCCATCAGTACCCGGGACAGGGGAACAGATACGCAGTATTTT. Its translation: CAISTRDRGTDTQYF.